A selection of T cell receptor beta chains follows, all from one sample in a study of molecular identifiers for immune sequencing clone quantification. Each CDR3 protein is one row after TCRdb ran MiXCR on the PCR reads. The repertoire holds some 590,000 distinct CDR3 sequences, with roughly 27% as singletons. Material for sequencing was naive CD8+ T cells from blood, with Jurkat cell RNA spiked in. The receptors derive from a human donor in good health. Some libraries in this study had Jurkat cell RNA spiked in. The CDR3 runs from the conserved cysteine through the conserved F or W. The D gene is left open where the match is weak. The size entry is marked missing in some rows and otherwise reads once, few, many or a size class.

j_gene: TRBJ2-1
len: 13
v_gene: TRBV6-5
d_gene: TRBD1
abundance: few
CDR3nt: TGTGCCAGCAGTCCGGACAGGGGCAATGAGCAGTTCTTC
CDR3aa: CASSPDRGNEQFF

j_gene: TRBJ2-7
len: 13
v_gene: TRBV14
d_gene: NA
abundance: many
CDR3nt: TGTGCCAGCGGGAGCTTAGGGTCCTACGAGCAGTACTTC
CDR3aa: CASGSLGSYEQYF

j_gene: TRBJ2-1
len: 17
v_gene: TRBV14
d_gene: TRBD1
abundance: few
CDR3nt: TGTGCCAGCAGCCAACAGTTCGGACAGGGGAGGAACAATGAGCAGTTCTTC
CDR3aa: CASSQQFGQGRNNEQFF

j_gene: TRBJ2-3
len: 13
v_gene: TRBV15
d_gene: NA
abundance: NA
CDR3nt: TGTGCCACCAGCAGAGGTACCGGAGATACGCAGTATTTT
CDR3aa: CATSRGTGDTQYF

j_gene: TRBJ1-3
len: 14
v_gene: TRBV4-1
d_gene: NA
abundance: NA
CDR3nt: TGCGCCGGCAGCCGGAGGGGGACTGGAAACACCGTATATTTT
CDR3aa: CAGSRRGTGNTVYF

j_gene: TRBJ2-3
len: 13
v_gene: TRBV14
d_gene: NA
abundance: many
CDR3nt: TGTGCCAGCAGCCAACTTAACACAGATACGCAGTATTTT
CDR3aa: CASSQLNTDTQYF

j_gene: TRBJ1-1
len: 15
v_gene: TRBV12-3/TRBV12-4
d_gene: TRBD1
abundance: NA
CDR3nt: TGTGCCAGCAGTCCGTCCCGGGACAGGGACACTGAAGCTTTCTTT
CDR3aa: CASSPSRDRDTEAFF

j_gene: TRBJ2-7
len: 16
v_gene: TRBV3-1
d_gene: NA
abundance: few
CDR3nt: TGTGCCAGCAGCGACTTAACTAGCAGAATACTCTACGAGCAGTACTTC
CDR3aa: CASSDLTSRILYEQYF

j_gene: TRBJ2-1
len: 13
v_gene: TRBV7-9
d_gene: NA
abundance: many
CDR3nt: TGTGCCAGCAGCTTGTTATTTCATAATGAGCAGTTCTTC
CDR3aa: CASSLLFHNEQFF

j_gene: TRBJ2-7
len: 14
v_gene: TRBV5-6
d_gene: NA
abundance: few
CDR3nt: TGTGCCAGCAGCAGGTGGGGGGTCCCCTACGAGCAGTACTTC
CDR3aa: CASSRWGVPYEQYF

j_gene: TRBJ2-1
len: 14
v_gene: TRBV7-9
d_gene: NA
abundance: many
CDR3nt: TGTGCCAGCAGCTTATCGCGGGGATACAATGAGCAGTTCTTC
CDR3aa: CASSLSRGYNEQFF

j_gene: TRBJ2-7
len: 15
v_gene: TRBV5-5
d_gene: TRBD1
abundance: many
CDR3nt: TGTGCCAGCAGCTTATGGGTCGGCAGGGGGTATGAGCAGTACTTC
CDR3aa: CASSLWVGRGYEQYF

j_gene: TRBJ1-1
len: 14
v_gene: TRBV2
d_gene: NA
abundance: few
CDR3nt: TGTGCCAGAAAACAGGAGTTCGTGAACACTGAAGCTTTCTTT
CDR3aa: CARKQEFVNTEAFF

j_gene: TRBJ2-1
len: 13
v_gene: TRBV6-2/TRBV6-3
d_gene: NA
abundance: NA
CDR3nt: TGTGCCAGCAGTTGGACTGGCGTCAATGAGCAGTTCTTC
CDR3aa: CASSWTGVNEQFF

j_gene: TRBJ2-2
len: 17
v_gene: TRBV2
d_gene: NA
abundance: NA
CDR3nt: TGTGCCACCCGGTGGACAAGCGCGGAGGCGACCACCGGGGAGCTGTTTTTT
CDR3aa: CATRWTSAEATTGELFF

j_gene: TRBJ2-5
len: 15
v_gene: TRBV6-1
d_gene: NA
abundance: once
CDR3nt: TGTTCCAGCGTTCCGGATCGTGTTGCAGGAGAGACCCAGTACTTC
CDR3aa: CSSVPDRVAGETQYF

j_gene: TRBJ1-2
len: 12
v_gene: TRBV7-2
d_gene: TRBD1
abundance: few
CDR3nt: TGTGCCAGCAGCACAGCAGGGGGCGCCTGCACCTTC
CDR3aa: CASSTAGGACTF

j_gene: TRBJ2-3
len: 16
v_gene: TRBV5-1
d_gene: NA
abundance: NA
CDR3nt: TGCGCCAGCGCCCGTGTGGGCAGCACTAGCACAGATCCGCCGTATTTT
CDR3aa: CASARVGSTSTDPPYF

j_gene: TRBJ1-3
len: 17
v_gene: TRBV7-9
d_gene: NA
abundance: few
CDR3nt: TGTGCCAGCAGCTTTTCCCAGCGGGGCCACTCTGGAAACACCATATATTTT
CDR3aa: CASSFSQRGHSGNTIYF

j_gene: TRBJ2-7
len: 14
v_gene: TRBV5-6
d_gene: NA
abundance: few
CDR3nt: TGTGCCAGCAGTAGTGGCCTATCCACACACGAGCAGTACTTC
CDR3aa: CASSSGLSTHEQYF

j_gene: TRBJ2-7
len: 13
v_gene: TRBV20-1
d_gene: TRBD2
abundance: many
CDR3nt: TGCAGTGCCACCGGGACTAGCGTGTACGAGCAGTACTTC
CDR3aa: CSATGTSVYEQYF

j_gene: TRBJ1-1
len: 13
v_gene: TRBV2
d_gene: NA
abundance: NA
CDR3nt: TGTGCCAGCAGTGAATTTAGGAACACTGAAGCTTTCTTT
CDR3aa: CASSEFRNTEAFF

j_gene: TRBJ2-7
len: 12
v_gene: TRBV5-6
d_gene: NA
abundance: many
CDR3nt: TGTGCCAGCAGCCCAGGCCGGCTCGAGCAGTACTTC
CDR3aa: CASSPGRLEQYF

j_gene: TRBJ2-3
len: 17
v_gene: TRBV4-3
d_gene: NA
abundance: many
CDR3nt: TGCGCCAGCAGCCAAGATTGGCCCCTCTCCCCAACAGATACGCAGTATTTT
CDR3aa: CASSQDWPLSPTDTQYF

j_gene: TRBJ1-5
len: 14
v_gene: TRBV28
d_gene: TRBD1
abundance: many
CDR3nt: TGTGCCAGCAGTCCCAGGGGGCACAATCAGCCCCAGCATTTT
CDR3aa: CASSPRGHNQPQHF

j_gene: TRBJ2-7
len: 14
v_gene: TRBV7-2
d_gene: TRBD1
abundance: few
CDR3nt: TGTGCCAGCAGCCCCGGACAGGCCCCCTACGAGCAGTACTTC
CDR3aa: CASSPGQAPYEQYF

j_gene: TRBJ2-2
len: 15
v_gene: TRBV4-3
d_gene: NA
abundance: few
CDR3nt: TGCGCCAGCAGCCAAGATTGGGGGGCTTCGGGGGAGCTGTTTTTT
CDR3aa: CASSQDWGASGELFF

j_gene: TRBJ2-7
len: 12
v_gene: TRBV6-5
d_gene: TRBD1
abundance: NA
CDR3nt: TGTGCCAGCAGCGACAGGGTTTACGAGCAGTACTTC
CDR3aa: CASSDRVYEQYF

j_gene: TRBJ2-1
len: 13
v_gene: TRBV30
d_gene: NA
abundance: many
CDR3nt: TGTGCCTGGAGTATCAGCTCCTACAATGAGCAGTTCTTC
CDR3aa: CAWSISSYNEQFF

j_gene: TRBJ2-5
len: 12
v_gene: TRBV30
d_gene: TRBD1
abundance: few
CDR3nt: TGTGCTTACTGGACAGGACAAGAGATCCAGTACTTC
CDR3aa: CAYWTGQEIQYF

j_gene: TRBJ1-4
len: 15
v_gene: TRBV27
d_gene: NA
abundance: NA
CDR3nt: TGTGCCAGCAGTTTAACGGGAGTGACTAATGAAAAACTGTTTTTT
CDR3aa: CASSLTGVTNEKLFF

j_gene: TRBJ2-7
len: 13
v_gene: TRBV27
d_gene: NA
abundance: many
CDR3nt: TGTGCCAGCAGTTTACAGGTCGATTACGGGCAGTACTTC
CDR3aa: CASSLQVDYGQYF

j_gene: TRBJ2-1
len: 14
v_gene: TRBV24-1
d_gene: NA
abundance: NA
CDR3nt: TGTGCCACCAGTGACGTTGGAGCCTACAATGAGCAGTTCTTC
CDR3aa: CATSDVGAYNEQFF

j_gene: TRBJ2-5
len: 16
v_gene: TRBV7-2
d_gene: TRBD1
abundance: many
CDR3nt: TGTGCCAGCAGCTTTCCAGTCCGGACAGGGGAAGAGACCCAGTACTTC
CDR3aa: CASSFPVRTGEETQYF

j_gene: TRBJ2-3
len: 16
v_gene: TRBV20-1
d_gene: TRBD2
abundance: many
CDR3nt: TGCAGTGCTAGAACCAGCGGGGGGCCTGGCACAGATACGCAGTATTTT
CDR3aa: CSARTSGGPGTDTQYF

j_gene: TRBJ2-7
len: 15
v_gene: TRBV27
d_gene: NA
abundance: NA
CDR3nt: TGTGCCAGCAGTTTATTAGAGGGGATGGAGTACGAGCAGTACTTC
CDR3aa: CASSLLEGMEYEQYF

j_gene: TRBJ2-4
len: 16
v_gene: TRBV29-1
d_gene: NA
abundance: many
CDR3nt: TGCAGCGTTGAAGATCTAACAGTACTAGCCAAAAACATTCAGTACTTC
CDR3aa: CSVEDLTVLAKNIQYF

j_gene: TRBJ2-2
len: 15
v_gene: TRBV5-6
d_gene: NA
abundance: few
CDR3nt: TGTGCCAGCAGCCTCCTAGGTCGAGGACCCGGGGAGCTGTTTTTT
CDR3aa: CASSLLGRGPGELFF

j_gene: TRBJ2-7
len: 14
v_gene: TRBV20-1
d_gene: TRBD2
abundance: NA
CDR3nt: TGCATTGCTAGGACTAGCGGGGGGTGGTACGAGCAGTACTTC
CDR3aa: CIARTSGGWYEQYF

j_gene: TRBJ2-5
len: 16
v_gene: TRBV10-1
d_gene: NA
abundance: NA
CDR3nt: TGCGCCAGCAGTGAGTCCAGGACAGACCCCAGAGAGACCCAGTACTTC
CDR3aa: CASSESRTDPRETQYF

j_gene: TRBJ2-1
len: 15
v_gene: TRBV6-2/TRBV6-3
d_gene: TRBD2
abundance: few
CDR3nt: TGTGCCAGCAGATCCCAGTCTAGCGGCAACAATGAGCAGTTCTTC
CDR3aa: CASRSQSSGNNEQFF

j_gene: TRBJ1-1
len: 15
v_gene: TRBV7-8
d_gene: TRBD1
abundance: few
CDR3nt: TGTGCCAGCAGCAATGACAGGGATATGGGGACTGAAGCTTTCTTT
CDR3aa: CASSNDRDMGTEAFF

j_gene: TRBJ1-2
len: 16
v_gene: TRBV7-9
d_gene: TRBD1
abundance: NA
CDR3nt: TGTGCCAGCAGCCTGATTGGACAGGAGATTAACTATGGCTACACCTTC
CDR3aa: CASSLIGQEINYGYTF

j_gene: TRBJ1-1
len: 12
v_gene: TRBV15
d_gene: TRBD1
abundance: few
CDR3nt: TGTGCCACCAGCAGCAGGACAGGTGAAGCTTTCTTT
CDR3aa: CATSSRTGEAFF

j_gene: TRBJ2-2
len: 19
v_gene: TRBV14
d_gene: TRBD1
abundance: many
CDR3nt: TGTGCCAGCAGCCAAGATCGAAGGGGGCTGACTGCGAACACCGGGGAGCTGTTTTTT
CDR3aa: CASSQDRRGLTANTGELFF

j_gene: TRBJ2-5
len: 16
v_gene: TRBV7-9
d_gene: NA
abundance: NA
CDR3nt: TGTGCCAGCAGCCCGACGACGGGGCCTAGGATGGAGACCCTGTACTTC
CDR3aa: CASSPTTGPRMETLYF

j_gene: TRBJ1-2
len: 17
v_gene: TRBV3-1
d_gene: NA
abundance: few
CDR3nt: TGTGCCAGCAGCCAAGTAGATGACATGCGGGGCTCCGATGGCTACACCTTC
CDR3aa: CASSQVDDMRGSDGYTF

j_gene: TRBJ2-3
len: 20
v_gene: TRBV9
d_gene: NA
abundance: few
CDR3nt: TGTGCCAGCAGCGTAGCCGGTTCTCCGACAAACATATTACTCACAGATACGCAGTATTTT
CDR3aa: CASSVAGSPTNILLTDTQYF

j_gene: TRBJ1-5
len: 16
v_gene: TRBV7-2
d_gene: NA
abundance: NA
CDR3nt: TGTGCCAGCAGCTTAGCCCGCGGGGGGGGCGGTCAGCCCCCGCATTTT
CDR3aa: CASSLARGGGGQPPHF

j_gene: TRBJ2-1
len: 11
v_gene: TRBV12-3/TRBV12-4
d_gene: NA
abundance: few
CDR3nt: TGTGCCAGCAGTTTTTCACATGAGCAGTTCTTC
CDR3aa: CASSFSHEQFF

j_gene: TRBJ2-7
len: 13
v_gene: TRBV27
d_gene: TRBD1
abundance: many
CDR3nt: TGTGCCAGCACCGGGACAGGGAGCTACGAGCAGTACTTC
CDR3aa: CASTGTGSYEQYF

j_gene: TRBJ2-7
len: 13
v_gene: TRBV20-1
d_gene: NA
abundance: few
CDR3nt: TGCAGTGCTAGTGGGACACACACCTACGAGCAGTACTTC
CDR3aa: CSASGTHTYEQYF

j_gene: TRBJ2-1
len: 15
v_gene: TRBV7-9
d_gene: TRBD2
abundance: few
CDR3nt: TGTGCCAGCAGCGCGGGACTAGCGGACTACAATGAGCAGTTCTTC
CDR3aa: CASSAGLADYNEQFF

j_gene: TRBJ1-4
len: 15
v_gene: TRBV12-3/TRBV12-4
d_gene: NA
abundance: few
CDR3nt: TGTGCCAGCTCCATCTTTAACCGGGACAATGAAAAACTGTTTTTT
CDR3aa: CASSIFNRDNEKLFF

j_gene: TRBJ2-5
len: 15
v_gene: TRBV9
d_gene: NA
abundance: NA
CDR3nt: TGTGCCAGCAGCGTAGGATCTGTCATTGGGGAGACCCAGTACTTC
CDR3aa: CASSVGSVIGETQYF

j_gene: TRBJ2-7
len: 13
v_gene: TRBV4-1
d_gene: NA
abundance: many
CDR3nt: TGCGCCAGCAGCCAAGTTGTGGGGGCCGAGCAGTACTTC
CDR3aa: CASSQVVGAEQYF

j_gene: TRBJ1-5
len: 16
v_gene: TRBV4-1
d_gene: NA
abundance: many
CDR3nt: TGCGCCAGCAGCCAAAGGGTTACAGATAGCAATCAGCCCCAGCATTTT
CDR3aa: CASSQRVTDSNQPQHF

j_gene: TRBJ1-5
len: 15
v_gene: TRBV15
d_gene: NA
abundance: many
CDR3nt: TGTGCCACCGGAAGAGACGGACCAGCCGTTGGGCCCCAGCATTTT
CDR3aa: CATGRDGPAVGPQHF

j_gene: TRBJ2-1
len: 13
v_gene: TRBV11-2
d_gene: NA
abundance: NA
CDR3nt: TGTGCCAGCAGCTTAGAGTCTAGCCCCGGGCAGTTCTTC
CDR3aa: CASSLESSPGQFF